These 27 T cell receptor beta chains originate from one sample sequenced in a study of relationships among human T cell subsets. Anti-CD4 multisort beads removed cells negatively, then anti-CD8 beads positively selected CD8+ T cells. The T cell receptor alpha and beta CDR3 regions were amplified from mRNA by semiquantitative ARM-PCR. ARM-PCR used tagged nested gene-specific primers, then communal superprimers for exponential amplification. TCRdb fed the multiplex PCR reads into MiXCR, producing one record per CDR3 protein. The sample lists roughly 5,400 distinct CDR3 sequences; approximately 70% were seen once. Specimen: CD8+ T cells sorted from blood. The source is a man aged 35-49 years in good health.

This rearrangement joins TRBV11-2 to TRBJ2-7; D ambiguous. The CDR3 is 14 amino acids. V lost 0 bases and J lost 0, with 6 bases in between. The germline V gene encodes CDR1 SGHAT and CDR2 FQNNGV. CDR3 coding DNA: TGTGCCAGCAGCTTAGAGCACAGCTCCTACGAGCAGTACTTC. It is translated as CASSLEHSSYEQYF.

The chain combines TRBV14 with TRBJ2-3; 8 positions agree with TRBD2. The CDR3 length is 14 residues. Germline V gives CDR1 SGHDN, CDR2 FVKESK. With 4 bases clipped from V and 5 bases from J, the junction kept 5 bases outside the gene matches. CDR3 amino acids: CASSLAGGIDTQYF. The DNA for the CDR3 is TGTGCCAGCAGCCTGGCGGGAGGCATAGATACGCAGTATTTT.

This clonotype showed up just a few times. V and J are TRBV12-3 or TRBV12-4 and TRBJ2-2; 7 nucleotides line up with TRBD2. The V and J ends lost 3 bases and 7 bases, in that order; junction bases with no gene match: 11. The CDR3 has 16 amino acids. The CDR3 DNA follows: TGTGCCAGCAGTTTCCCCCTGGCGGGAGAAGGCGGGGAGCTGTTTTTT. Amino acids: CASSFPLAGEGGELFF.

The CDR3 bases are TGTGCCAGCAGCCCAACCGGACAGGGAGGACGTTACGAGCAGTACTTC. Translating gives CASSPTGQGGRYEQYF. The J gene is TRBJ2-7, the V gene TRBV12-3 or TRBV12-4, with 8 bases matching TRBD1. Trimming took 6 bases from V and 4 from J; bases not matched to a gene: 14. The CDR3 contains 16 residues.

The V call is TRBV7-6, the J call TRBJ2-7; tentatively, D is TRBD1 or TRBD2 (5 bases each). The V gene lost 0 bases and the J gene lost 5 bases, with 11 bases spanning the gap. This CDR3 contains 14 residues. CDR1 is SGHVS and CDR2 is FNYEAQ in the germline V gene. The CDR3 DNA reads as TGTGCCAGCAGCTTAGCGGGGGTAACGAACGAGCAGTACTTC. It translates to CASSLAGVTNEQYF.

Remarks on this clonotype: No conserved phenylalanine or tryptophan is present at the end of the CDR3, so a read error is the likely explanation. The V gene is TRBV11-3, the J gene TRBJ2-1; the match to TRBD2 covers 10 bases. The J segment lost 7 bases and the V segment lost 0 bases, leaving 6 bases of the junction unmatched. Germline values: CDR1 SGHNT, CDR2 YENEEA. The CDR3 extends over 16 amino acids. Here the CDR3 DNA reads TGTGCCAGCAGCTTAGATAGCGGGGGGCTTCGGAATGAGCAGTTCCTC. It is translated as CASSLDSGGLRNEQFL.

V and J are TRBV27 and TRBJ1-2; 8 bases match TRBD1. The CDR3 consists of 13 residues. V lost 0 bases to trimming and J lost 6 bases; unmatched junction nucleotides: 0. Germline V lookup: CDR1 MNHEY, CDR2 SMNVEV (reference sequence). CDR3 sequence: CASSLSGQDGYTF. CDR3 sequence (DNA): TGTGCCAGCAGTTTATCGGGACAGGATGGCTACACCTTC.

This chain joins TRBV19 and TRBJ1-2, with TRBD1 identical over 7 bases. Germline values: CDR1 LNHDA, CDR2 SQIVND (reference sequence). Trimming took 10 bases from V and 4 from J; bases not matched to a gene: 6. This CDR3 region has 12 residues. The CDR3 spells CATQGQLYGYTF. DNA for the CDR3: TGTGCCACCCAGGGACAGCTCTATGGCTACACCTTC.

V and J are TRBV10-2 and TRBJ1-5; a possible D gene is TRBD1 (5 bases). Deletions cut 5 bases from V and 5 bases from J, with 13 bases between. There are 14 residues in the CDR3. CDR1 WSHSY and CDR2 SAAADI come from the germline V gene. The CDR3 region has the DNA TGCGCCAGCAGTTCCGACGGGGACTATCAGCCCCAGCATTTT. Protein sequence: CASSSDGDYQPQHF.

This chain connects TRBV24-1 to TRBJ2-3, with a possible D match to TRBD1 (6 bases). Germline-derived CDR1 and CDR2 are KGHDR and SFDVKD. Trimming pared 4 bases from V and 1 base from J, leaving 17 bases between. The CDR3 consists of 17 residues. The CDR3 DNA follows: TGTGCCACCAGTGACTCCTGGACAGCCCTCGGCACAGATACGCAGTATTTT. Translated: CATSDSWTALGTDTQYF.

The chain recombines TRBV27 with TRBJ2-3, with TRBD2 matching 12 bases. The V gene end was trimmed by 0 bases and the J gene end by 6 bases; junction bases not matched to a gene: 1. The CDR3 runs to 15 residues. Germline loops: CDR1 MNHEY, CDR2 SMNVEV (reference sequence). The CDR3 sequence: CASSLSTSGSDTQYF. The CDR3 DNA sequence: TGTGCCAGCAGTTTATCGACTAGCGGGAGTGATACGCAGTATTTT.

Judged by abundance, this clonotype is medium-sized (0.01 to 0.1%). The chain carries TRBV13 and TRBJ1-1; no firm D call. There are 11 residues in the CDR3. The V gene lost 5 bases and the J gene lost 6 bases, with 7 bases spanning the gap. Germline CDR1 and CDR2: PRHDT and FYEKMQ (reference sequence). CDR3 amino acids: CASSAEAEAFF. The CDR3 DNA reads as TGTGCCAGCAGCGCCGAGGCTGAAGCTTTCTTT.

The rearrangement links TRBV5-1 to TRBJ2-7; D gene uncertain. V dropped 0 bases and J dropped 5 bases, with 9 bases sitting between them. Per germline, CDR1 SGHRS and CDR2 YFSETQ. The CDR3 loop spans 13 amino acids. The CDR3 DNA follows: TGCGCCAGCAGCTTGGGAAGTAGCAACGAGCAGTACTTC. Protein: CASSLGSSNEQYF.

In this sample, this clonotype turned up a few times. The gene calls are TRBV11-2 and TRBJ2-5; unclear D gene. The CDR3 totals 12 residues. Germline assignment: CDR1 SGHAT and CDR2 FQNNGV. Trimming took 4 bases from V and 2 from J, leaving 5 bases between them. The CDR3 DNA reads TGTGCCAGCAGCTGGATACAAGAGACCCAGTACTTC. Its translation: CASSWIQETQYF.

The genes are TRBV7-8 and TRBJ1-1; tentative D call: TRBD1 (6 bases). Germline V lookup: CDR1 SGHVS, CDR2 FQNEAQ. The CDR3 contains 13 residues. The ends were cut back, 6 bases at V and 4 bases at J, with 12 bases in the middle. Written as DNA, the CDR3 is TGTGCCAGCAGTTCAGGGGTCGGCACTGAAGCTTTCTTT. This codes for CASSSGVGTEAFF.

Note on this clonotype: The junction differs from germline at one of its ends, possibly a read error. This chain links TRBV13 with TRBJ2-7; no definite D call. In germline, CDR1 is PRHDT, CDR2 FYEKMQ (reference sequence). The CDR3 spans 13 residues. CDR3 sequence reads: CASSPHGIYDQYF. The CDR3 DNA reads as TGTGCCAGCAGCCCCCACGGTATCTACGACCAGTACTTC.

The CDR3 sequence is CASSLGPTNEQFF. The CDR3 DNA follows: TGTGCCAGCAGTTTAGGACCTACCAATGAGCAGTTCTTC. The V gene is TRBV12-3 or TRBV12-4, the J gene TRBJ2-1; D remains ambiguous. The CDR3 extends over 13 amino acids. With 1 base removed from V and 6 bases from J, the gap between germline ends came to 7 bases.

The V gene is TRBV5-1, the J gene TRBJ1-1; TRBD1 matches 8 bases. The germline CDR1 and CDR2 sequences are SGHRS and YFSETQ. This CDR3 spans 14 amino acids. Trimming cost V 5 bases and J 5 bases; bases outside gene matches: 8. CDR3 protein: CASSPYRGNTEAFF. CDR3 DNA sequence: TGCGCCAGCAGTCCGTACAGGGGGAATACTGAAGCTTTCTTT.

As to this clonotype: This may be a read error, as it is one base from a much larger clone. Without the conserved terminal phenylalanine or tryptophan, this CDR3 likely stems from a read error. The V gene is TRBV2, the J gene TRBJ2-1; TRBD2 matches at 14 bases. Trimming cost V 8 bases and J 7 bases; bases outside gene matches: 4. The CDR3 loop spans 14 amino acids. From germline, CDR1 is SNHLY and CDR2 FYNNEI. For the CDR3, the DNA is TGTGCCAGCGGGACTAGCGGGAGTGTTAATGAGCAGTTCCTC. As protein: CASGTSGSVNEQFL.

The genes are TRBV20-1 and TRBJ1-1; D uncertain. V gave up 4 bases and J gave up 0 bases, with 12 bases separating them. This CDR3 is built from 14 residues. Germline V gives CDR1 DFQATT, CDR2 SNEGSKA (reference sequence). The CDR3 sequence is CSAISPKMNTEAFF. The CDR3 bases are TGCAGTGCTATAAGTCCGAAAATGAACACTGAAGCTTTCTTT.

The rearrangement joins TRBV12-3 or TRBV12-4 to TRBJ1-1; D remains ambiguous. V lost 5 bases, J lost 2 bases, and 12 bases lay in between. The CDR3 covers 14 residues. The CDR3 coding sequence is TGTGCCAGCAGTCCCACTCCCGGTAACACTGAAGCTTTCTTT. Amino acid sequence: CASSPTPGNTEAFF.

This clonotype was counted once. The CDR3 DNA follows: TGTGCCACCCAGGACGATTTTAACTATGGCTACACCTTC. Translated, it gives CATQDDFNYGYTF. The chain couples TRBV28 to TRBJ1-2; D call uncertain. The CDR3 is 13 residues long. Germline V gene lookup returns CDR1 MDHEN and CDR2 SYDVKM. V was trimmed by 10 bases and J by 1 base, leaving 13 bases between them.

This clonotype was seen a single time. V gene TRBV5-1 combines with J gene TRBJ2-2; maybe TRBD2 (6 bases). Trimming shortened V by 4 bases and J by 1 base, and 11 bases separated the two germline ends. CDR1 and CDR2 from the germline V gene are SGHRS and YFSETQ. This CDR3 spans 15 amino acids. CDR3 in DNA: TGCGCCAGCAGCACCGGGGGATTGAACACCGGGGAGCTGTTTTTT. It specifies CASSTGGLNTGELFF.

V usage is TRBV12-3 or TRBV12-4 and J usage is TRBJ2-5, with 12 bases lining up with TRBD2. Trimming took 5 bases from V and 5 from J; bases not matched to a gene: 9. The CDR3 is made up of 16 amino acids. The CDR3 nucleotides are TGTGCCAGCAGTCACCACCGGACTAGCGGGGACGAGACCCAGTACTTC. Encoded protein: CASSHHRTSGDETQYF.

The chain joins TRBV27 to TRBJ2-7, with TRBD2 matching 10 bases. Germline CDR1 is MNHEY and CDR2 is SMNVEV (reference sequence). The CDR3 is 14 amino acids. V gave up 6 bases and J gave up 4 bases; unmatched junction bases: 6. The CDR3, as DNA: TGTGCCAGCAGCCGAACTAGCGGGAATTACGAGCAGTACTTC. Protein sequence: CASSRTSGNYEQYF.

The V and J genes are TRBV29-1 and TRBJ2-7; D is ambiguous. The CDR3 runs to 13 residues. Germline-derived CDR1 and CDR2 are SQVTM and ANQGSEA. The V and J ends lost 7 bases and 2 bases respectively, with 15 bases between them. For the CDR3, the DNA is TGCAGCGCTGGGGTGGACGGACCCTACGAGCAGTACTTC. Its protein is CSAGVDGPYEQYF.

This clonotype was seen a handful of times. V and J are TRBV6-4 and TRBJ2-2, with 7 bases that match TRBD2. The germline gives CDR1 MRHNA, CDR2 SNTAGT. This CDR3 has 15 residues. Losses at the gene ends were 4 bases for V and 2 bases for J; bases not matched to a gene: 4. The CDR3 sequence: CASSVSGDNTGELFF. DNA of the CDR3: TGTGCCAGCAGTGTAAGCGGGGACAACACCGGGGAGCTGTTTTTT.